This T cell receptor beta chain was sequenced during a study of prognosis after radiotherapy for stage I lung cancer. The V end lost 5 bases, the J end lost 5 bases, and 18 bases lay between the germline ends. Germline V CDR1 and CDR2: SEHNR, FQNEAQ (reference sequence). The CDR3 sequence is 15 residues long. This clonotype was observed a handful of times. Amplicons of TCR beta CDR3 were generated from genomic DNA by two-round multiplex PCR. Primers specific to each TRBV and TRBJ gene were used in first-round PCR. The second round, a PCR step, used universal primers. TCRdb reprocessed the multiplex PCR reads with MiXCR, giving one entry per CDR3 protein. This table has nearly 25,000 distinct CDR3 sequences, roughly 40% appearing once. Peripheral venous blood was drawn in roughly 5.8-milliliter volumes, with a draw taken at each of two separate time points.

The sample was PBMCs, taken before or after stereotactic body radiation therapy (not recorded which). V and J are TRBV7-9 and TRBJ1-2, with D hard to call. The receptor was isolated from a donor aged 50 or older with non-small cell lung cancer. CDR3 in DNA: TGTGCCAGCAGCCAAAGAGACGATTATAGATATGGCTACACCTTC. Translated: CASSQRDDYRYGYTF.